These 10 T cell receptor beta chains share one sample of origin, sequenced in a study of identical twins. TCRdb ran MiXCR on the 5' RACE reads and lists one entry per CDR3 protein. The table has some 320,000 distinct CDR3 sequences, approximately 13% seen once. The same data also went into a second study, on yellow fever vaccine responses in identical twins.

The sequenced material came from CD8+ T cells sorted from blood. These receptor sequences come from a woman under 30 in good health.

This clonotype has a handful of counts. The chain links TRBV5-1 to TRBJ2-5; D ambiguous. V lost 6 bases and J 5 bases, leaving 8 bases between the germline ends. The CDR3 has 11 residues. Germline CDR1 is SGHRS and CDR2 is YFSETQ. The CDR3 reads CASNFGETQYF. CDR3 nucleotide sequence: TGCGCCAGCAACTTCGGGGAGACCCAGTACTTC. The variable domain in full, completed from reference TRBV5-1 and TRBJ2-5, reads KAGVTQTPRYLIKTRGQQVTLSCSPISGHRSVSWYQQTPGQGLQFLFEYFSETQRNKGNFPGRFSGRQFSNSRSEMNVSTLELGDSALYLCASNFGETQYFGPGTRLLVL.

This clonotype was observed many times. The chain links TRBV12-3 or TRBV12-4 to TRBJ2-6; TRBD1 might be the D (6 bases). This CDR3 is 14 amino acids long. Trimming cost V 5 bases and J 7 bases, with 12 bases left between them. The CDR3 region has the DNA TGTGCCAGCAGTGTGGGGGCAAGCGCCAACGTCCTGACTTTC. Residues: CASSVGASANVLTF.

The chain is built from TRBV27 and TRBJ2-3; D not resolved. This CDR3 is built from 14 residues. Germline V gene sequence: CDR1 MNHEY, CDR2 SMNVEV (reference sequence). V gave up 8 bases and J gave up 4 bases, with 16 bases separating them. DNA of the CDR3: TGTGCCAGCGCATACCAGTTAGTGGCAGATACGCAGTATTTT. Residues: CASAYQLVADTQYF.

This clonotype was detected ten times or more. The chain couples TRBV6-1 to TRBJ2-7; D remains unclear. There are 15 residues in the CDR3. Germline V CDR1 and CDR2: MNHNS, SASEGT. Trimming took 1 base from V and 1 from J, leaving 11 bases between them. CDR3 in amino acids: CASSEEFSSSYEQYV. CDR3 nucleotides: TGTGCCAGCAGTGAAGAATTCTCAAGTTCCTACGAGCAGTACGTC.

This clonotype has just a few counts. The V and J genes are TRBV3-1 and TRBJ1-2; possible D gene TRBD1, 6 bases. This CDR3 region has 15 residues. Trimming cost V 0 bases and J 7 bases, with 15 bases left between them. Germline lookup yields CDR1 LGHDT and CDR2 YNNKEL (reference sequence). This chain's CDR3 is CASSQDPAGVFGYTF. The CDR3 DNA reads as TGTGCCAGCAGCCAAGACCCCGCAGGGGTTTTTGGCTACACCTTC.

V usage is TRBV28 and J usage is TRBJ2-5; 9 nucleotides line up with TRBD2. CDR1 and CDR2 from the germline V gene are MDHEN and SYDVKM. The J segment lost 5 bases and the V segment lost 5 bases, leaving 15 bases of the junction unmatched. CDR3 length: 17 residues. CDR3 DNA: TGTGCCAGCAGTCGCTCCCCCACTAGCGGGTCAAGGGAGACCCAGTACTTC. It specifies CASSRSPTSGSRETQYF. Variable domain in full (rest from reference TRBV28 and TRBJ2-5): DVKVTQSSRYLVKRTGEKVFLECVQDMDHENMFWYRQDPGLGLRLIYFSYDVKMKEKGDIPEGYSVSREKKERFSLILESASTNQTSMYLCASSRSPTSGSRETQYFGPGTRLLVL.

In this sample, this clonotype turned up many times. J is TRBJ2-5 and V is TRBV11-2; D perhaps matches TRBD2 (6 bases). V was clipped by 2 bases and J by 5 bases, with 15 bases between them. The CDR3 covers 15 residues. Germline V gene lookup returns CDR1 SGHAT and CDR2 FQNNGV. CDR3 amino acids: CASSLYGTARETQYF. The CDR3 nucleotides read TGTGCCAGCAGCTTATACGGGACTGCGAGGGAGACCCAGTACTTC.

V usage is TRBV10-3 and J usage is TRBJ2-2; tentatively, D is TRBD1 or TRBD2 (6 bases each). The CDR3 extends over 15 amino acids. The V end was cut by 6 bases, the J end by 6 bases, with 17 bases between. Germline V gives CDR1 ENHRY, CDR2 SYGVKD. In nucleotides, the CDR3 is TGTGCCATCAGCGGGGGTGGGGGCGACGCCGGGGAGCTGTTTTTT. Translating it yields CAISGGGGDAGELFF.

This clonotype has a count of ten or more. The rearrangement uses TRBV24-1 and TRBJ2-3, with D tentatively TRBD1 (6 bases). Trimming left V 5 bases short and J 5 bases short, with 13 bases between. The CDR3 runs to 14 residues. The V gene's germline CDR1 is KGHDR and CDR2 SFDVKD. This CDR3 reads CATSGLAGVDTQYF. DNA of the CDR3: TGTGCCACCAGTGGTCTTGCAGGGGTAGATACGCAGTATTTT.

This clonotype was counted ten times or more. This chain connects TRBV20-1 to TRBJ2-3, with D possibly being TRBD1 (5 bases). The CDR3 has 15 residues. The germline V gene encodes CDR1 DFQATT and CDR2 SNEGSKA (reference sequence). Trimming shortened V by 4 bases and J by 5 bases, and 19 bases separated the two germline ends. The CDR3 region is CSATTRYSTGDTQYF. The CDR3 DNA is TGCAGTGCTACCACGCGGTACTCCACAGGAGATACGCAGTATTTT.